This T cell receptor beta chain was retrieved from a study of cytomegalovirus exposure and HLA in healthy donors. Broader study findings: Cytomegalovirus association was assigned to approximately 180 TCR beta chains. Most TCR sequences were uncommon, yet certain public TCRs appeared in many donors.

The length of the CDR3 is 13 residues. CDR1 and CDR2 from the germline V gene are MNHEY and SMNVEV (reference sequence). V was shortened by 3 bases and J by 3 bases, with 6 bases between the two germline ends. In the case of this clone: What it binds is not known.

Assay: immunoSEQ multiplex PCR; the TCRdb copy retains only in-frame clones and omits some. This sample has tens of thousands of clones, with nearly 95% found just once. The chain carries TRBV27 and TRBJ1-5; no reliable D call. The sequence derives from a man aged 18-30 years in good health and CMV-seropositive. The sample consisted of PBMCs. The CDR3 region is CASSFEYNQPQHF. DNA of the CDR3: TGTGCCAGCAGTTTTGAGTACAATCAGCCCCAGCATTTT.